The clone carrying this TCR beta chain has a handful of counts. Its antigen is unidentified. The data were taken from a study of T cell responses to AZD1222 COVID-19 vaccine. Findings and limits, study-wide: Seropositive AZD1222 recipients at baseline numbered only 6 or 7. Compared with day 0, the breadth and depth of the Spike-specific TCR repertoire rose significantly after two doses of AZD1222. The sample set comprised mostly white British donors with more females, and clonal diversity was possibly underestimated.

The CDR3 extends over 12 amino acids. Trimming left V 4 bases short and J 3 bases short, with 7 bases between. Germline V gene lookup returns CDR1 SNHLY and CDR2 FYNNEI. The repertoire was sequenced with immunoSEQ multiplex PCR; TCRdb's copy has only in-frame clones and lacks some. The table has roughly 130,000 clones, 91% seen once. The specimen was peripheral blood, collected on day 0 of AZD1222 vaccination. This TCR was recovered from an adult in good health. The chain couples TRBV2 to TRBJ2-7; TRBD1 or TRBD2 may be the D gene (5 bases each). CDR3 bases: TGTGCCAGCAGTGGGGACGACTACGAGCAGTACTTC. It is translated as CASSGDDYEQYF. Full variable domain (remainder filled in from reference TRBV2 and TRBJ2-7): EPEVTQTPSHQVTQMGQEVILRCVPISNHLYFYWYRQILGQKVEFLVSFYNNEISEKSEIFDDQFSVERPDGSNFTLKIRSTKLEDSAMYFCASSGDDYEQYFGPGTRLTVT.